The rows below give T cell receptor beta chains drawn from one sample of a study of shared clonotypes between healthy human individuals. Using immunoSEQ multiplex PCR, the repertoire was profiled, and TCRdb retains in-frame clones only, with some absent. The sample lists millions of clones; approximately 95% were seen once. Input material: naive CD4+ T cells from PBMCs. These receptors all come from a man aged 18 to 30 in good health. Some clones in this sample may be carry-over from other donors' samples. Both conserved end residues are part of each CDR3. The order of the fields is V gene, clone size, D gene, J gene, CDR3 DNA, CDR3 protein. The D gene is left open where the match is weak. Only part of the rows carry a size: once, few, many, or a class if the clone is expanded.

v_call: TRBV10-3; clone_size: .; d_call: TRBD2; j_call: TRBJ2-1; cdr3_nt: TGTGCCATCAGTGACTCGGGACTAGCCCGGCGGAATGAGCAGTTCTTC; cdr3_aa: CAISDSGLARRNEQFF
v_call: TRBV19; clone_size: .; d_call: .; j_call: TRBJ1-3; cdr3_nt: TGTGCCAGTAGCAGCCAGGCCTCTGGAAACACCATATATTTT; cdr3_aa: CASSSQASGNTIYF
v_call: TRBV30; clone_size: .; d_call: .; j_call: TRBJ1-2; cdr3_nt: TGTGCCTGGAGTGCCCCCAACTCTAGGAACTATGGCTACACCTTC; cdr3_aa: CAWSAPNSRNYGYTF
v_call: TRBV30; clone_size: few; d_call: .; j_call: TRBJ1-1; cdr3_nt: TGTGCCTGGAGTGTAAGGGACACTGAAGCTTTCTTT; cdr3_aa: CAWSVRDTEAFF
v_call: TRBV5-1; clone_size: .; d_call: .; j_call: TRBJ2-5; cdr3_nt: TGCGCCAGCAGCTTTCCCCAAGAGACCCAGTACTTC; cdr3_aa: CASSFPQETQYF
v_call: TRBV18; clone_size: once; d_call: .; j_call: TRBJ2-3; cdr3_nt: TGTGCCAGCTCACCGAGGCGGCAACAGACAGATACGCAGTATTTT; cdr3_aa: CASSPRRQQTDTQYF
v_call: TRBV4-2; clone_size: .; d_call: .; j_call: TRBJ1-3; cdr3_nt: TGTGCCAGCAGCCAAGATTGGGACTCTGGAAACACCATATATTTT; cdr3_aa: CASSQDWDSGNTIYF
v_call: TRBV7-2; clone_size: .; d_call: .; j_call: TRBJ2-1; cdr3_nt: TGTGCCAGCAGCACGCAAGCACAGGTTGAGAATGAGCAGTTCTTC; cdr3_aa: CASSTQAQVENEQFF
v_call: TRBV29-1; clone_size: .; d_call: .; j_call: TRBJ1-4; cdr3_nt: TGCAGCGTTGGTGGGGAGGGGGATGAAAAACTGTTTTTT; cdr3_aa: CSVGGEGDEKLFF
v_call: TRBV11-2; clone_size: .; d_call: .; j_call: TRBJ1-1; cdr3_nt: TGTGCCAGCAGCCAACCAGGGTGGGCCACTGAAGCTTTCTTT; cdr3_aa: CASSQPGWATEAFF
v_call: TRBV11-3; clone_size: .; d_call: .; j_call: TRBJ2-2; cdr3_nt: TGTGCCAGCAGTACAAACACCGGGGAGCTGTTTTTT; cdr3_aa: CASSTNTGELFF
v_call: TRBV28; clone_size: .; d_call: .; j_call: TRBJ2-1; cdr3_nt: TGTGCCAGCAGTTTCGGTGGGGGAATTGGGCGTGAGCAGTTCTTC; cdr3_aa: CASSFGGGIGREQFF
v_call: TRBV10-3; clone_size: .; d_call: TRBD1; j_call: TRBJ2-1; cdr3_nt: TGTGCCATCAGTGTGGTACAGGGGGGCGTTGAGCAGTTCTTC; cdr3_aa: CAISVVQGGVEQFF
v_call: TRBV5-4; clone_size: .; d_call: .; j_call: TRBJ1-3; cdr3_nt: TGTGCCAGCAGCCAGGAACCGAGGGGCTCTGGAAACACCATATATTTT; cdr3_aa: CASSQEPRGSGNTIYF
v_call: TRBV7-3; clone_size: .; d_call: .; j_call: TRBJ2-1; cdr3_nt: TGTGCCAGCAGCTTAGCGTTGGTTGGTGAGCAGTTCTTC; cdr3_aa: CASSLALVGEQFF
v_call: TRBV9; clone_size: .; d_call: TRBD2; j_call: TRBJ2-7; cdr3_nt: TGTGCCAGCAGCCCTAGAGGTAGCGGGAGTTCCTACGAGCAGTACTTC; cdr3_aa: CASSPRGSGSSYEQYF
v_call: TRBV27; clone_size: .; d_call: TRBD2; j_call: TRBJ2-1; cdr3_nt: TGTGCCAGCAGTCCCCGACTAGCGGGAGGGCCGGGGTATGAGCAGTTCTTC; cdr3_aa: CASSPRLAGGPGYEQFF
v_call: TRBV18; clone_size: .; d_call: TRBD2; j_call: TRBJ2-1; cdr3_nt: TGTGCCAGCTCACCACGACTAGCGGGAGGTTACAATGAGCAGTTCTTC; cdr3_aa: CASSPRLAGGYNEQFF
v_call: TRBV11-2; clone_size: .; d_call: .; j_call: TRBJ2-1; cdr3_nt: TGTGCCAGCAGCCCCCGGAGGGACCGGGTCCCGGATGAGCAGTTCTTC; cdr3_aa: CASSPRRDRVPDEQFF
v_call: TRBV18; clone_size: .; d_call: .; j_call: TRBJ1-1; cdr3_nt: TGTGCCAGCTCAACGACTCTCTCGACTGCCAACACTGAAGCTTTCTTT; cdr3_aa: CASSTTLSTANTEAFF
v_call: TRBV18; clone_size: .; d_call: TRBD2; j_call: TRBJ2-2; cdr3_nt: TGTGCCAGCTCACCAGCGGGGGGTTCGAACACCGGGGAGCTGTTTTTT; cdr3_aa: CASSPAGGSNTGELFF
v_call: TRBV7-2; clone_size: once; d_call: TRBD1; j_call: TRBJ1-1; cdr3_nt: TGTGCCAGCAGCTTACCCCAGACAGGGTTCACTGAAGCTTTCTTT; cdr3_aa: CASSLPQTGFTEAFF
v_call: TRBV5-1; clone_size: .; d_call: .; j_call: TRBJ2-7; cdr3_nt: TGCGCCAGCAGCCCTGGTGGCGGGAAGACCTACGAGCAGTACTTC; cdr3_aa: CASSPGGGKTYEQYF
v_call: TRBV7-3; clone_size: .; d_call: .; j_call: TRBJ2-7; cdr3_nt: TGTGCCAGCAGCCCGGTTAGGGCGAGCTCCTACGAGCAGTACTTC; cdr3_aa: CASSPVRASSYEQYF
v_call: TRBV7-2; clone_size: once; d_call: .; j_call: TRBJ2-4; cdr3_nt: TGTGCCAGCAGCTTAGCCTCATCGGGCTACATTCAGTACTTC; cdr3_aa: CASSLASSGYIQYF
v_call: TRBV5-1; clone_size: .; d_call: .; j_call: TRBJ2-7; cdr3_nt: TGCGCCAGCAGCTTGGAGCCGAGTCCTACCTACGAGCAGTACTTC; cdr3_aa: CASSLEPSPTYEQYF
v_call: TRBV28; clone_size: .; d_call: .; j_call: TRBJ1-4; cdr3_nt: TGTGCCAGCGGCACATCAGGCGCAACTAATGAAAAACTGTTTTTT; cdr3_aa: CASGTSGATNEKLFF
v_call: TRBV29-1; clone_size: .; d_call: .; j_call: TRBJ2-2; cdr3_nt: TGCAGCGTTGTTGGGCAAATGAACACCGGGGAGCTGTTTTTT; cdr3_aa: CSVVGQMNTGELFF
v_call: TRBV5-1; clone_size: .; d_call: .; j_call: TRBJ2-6; cdr3_nt: TGCGCCACCTCTCCTTCCTCTGGGGCCAACGTCCTGACTTTC; cdr3_aa: CATSPSSGANVLTF
v_call: TRBV6-1; clone_size: .; d_call: .; j_call: TRBJ2-2; cdr3_nt: TGTGCCAGCGTAATCCGGGACCCTAGGACCGGGGAGCTGTTTTTT; cdr3_aa: CASVIRDPRTGELFF
v_call: TRBV6-5; clone_size: .; d_call: TRBD1; j_call: TRBJ2-7; cdr3_nt: TGTGCCAGCAGTTACGCTTCACCGGGACAGGGCTACGAGCAGTACTTC; cdr3_aa: CASSYASPGQGYEQYF
v_call: TRBV5-6; clone_size: .; d_call: TRBD1; j_call: TRBJ1-5; cdr3_nt: TGTGCCAGCAGCACCACTGTGGGGACAGGGCATCAGCCCCAGCATTTT; cdr3_aa: CASSTTVGTGHQPQHF
v_call: TRBV19; clone_size: .; d_call: .; j_call: TRBJ1-4; cdr3_nt: TGTGCCAGTAGTGAAAACAGTGCAACTAATGAAAAACTGTTTTTT; cdr3_aa: CASSENSATNEKLFF
v_call: TRBV25-1; clone_size: .; d_call: .; j_call: TRBJ2-5; cdr3_nt: TGTGCCAGCACCCCCCATACAACCCAAGAGACCCAGTACTTC; cdr3_aa: CASTPHTTQETQYF
v_call: TRBV7-2; clone_size: .; d_call: .; j_call: TRBJ1-4; cdr3_nt: TGTGCCAGCAGCACTGGGACGTCGGTGGGAAAACTGTTTTTT; cdr3_aa: CASSTGTSVGKLFF
v_call: TRBV2; clone_size: .; d_call: .; j_call: TRBJ1-5; cdr3_nt: TGTGCCAGCAGCCCCATCGGGACAAGCAATCAGCCCCAGCATTTT; cdr3_aa: CASSPIGTSNQPQHF
v_call: TRBV10-3; clone_size: .; d_call: TRBD1; j_call: TRBJ2-7; cdr3_nt: TGTGCCATCAGTCCGGGACAGGGTCGATACGAGCAGTACTTC; cdr3_aa: CAISPGQGRYEQYF
v_call: TRBV4-3; clone_size: .; d_call: TRBD2; j_call: TRBJ2-4; cdr3_nt: TGCGCCAGCAGCCAAGTTAGTCGTGGCGGGAGAAGGAACATTCAGTACTTC; cdr3_aa: CASSQVSRGGRRNIQYF
v_call: TRBV29-1; clone_size: .; d_call: TRBD2; j_call: TRBJ2-3; cdr3_nt: TGCAGCGTTGGGACTAGCGGGAGCGTGTATTTT; cdr3_aa: CSVGTSGSVYF
v_call: TRBV6-5; clone_size: .; d_call: .; j_call: TRBJ1-1; cdr3_nt: TGTGCCAGCATACGGGGGCGCGGGAACACTGAAGCTTTCTTT; cdr3_aa: CASIRGRGNTEAFF
v_call: TRBV5-6; clone_size: .; d_call: TRBD2; j_call: TRBJ2-3; cdr3_nt: TGTGCCAGCAGCTTACTTACTAGCGATAGCACAGATACGCAGTATTTT; cdr3_aa: CASSLLTSDSTDTQYF
v_call: TRBV5-6; clone_size: .; d_call: TRBD1; j_call: TRBJ2-1; cdr3_nt: TGTGCCAGCAGCCCGGACAGGGTCGATGAGCAGTTCTTC; cdr3_aa: CASSPDRVDEQFF
v_call: TRBV7-3; clone_size: .; d_call: TRBD2; j_call: TRBJ2-5; cdr3_nt: TGTGCCAGCAGCCAAACTCCGACGGGAGGCCAAGAGACCCAGTACTTC; cdr3_aa: CASSQTPTGGQETQYF
v_call: TRBV18; clone_size: .; d_call: .; j_call: TRBJ1-5; cdr3_nt: TGTGCCAGCTCAGCCACCGCTAGGCCCAGGTCGTCTCAGCCCCAGCATTTT; cdr3_aa: CASSATARPRSSQPQHF